This TCR beta chain originates from a study of vaccination effects on CD4 cells after COVID-19. Study results and caveats: Clones induced by infection and by vaccine showed marked clonal contraction late after vaccination. The study dataset contains few convalescent patients and includes no early post-infection timepoints.

The CDR3 extends over 13 amino acids. Trimming pared 2 bases from V and 9 bases from J, leaving 16 bases between. CDR1 GTSNPN and CDR2 SVGIG come from the germline V gene (reference sequence). Data came from immunoSEQ multiplex PCR; TCRdb stores just in-frame clones and leaves some out. Among some 19,000 clones listed, under 75% were seen once. Within the ViraFEST assay, antigen-specific CD4+ T cells underwent expansion with viral peptide pools prior to sequencing. At the end of about 9 days of culture, CD4+ T cells were isolated. Infection dated between March and December 2020, before the Alpha, Beta and Delta variants reached the United States. A note on this clone: Antigen specificity is unknown.

V usage is TRBV30 and J usage is TRBJ1-2; the D is unclear. The sequence was collected from a human donor who had a prior SARS-CoV-2 infection. Sequenced material: CD4+ T cells from PBMCs cultured with a peptide pool, taken before COVID-19 vaccination. For the CDR3, the DNA is TGTGCCTGGAGTTCCCCCGGTGGACTCCGCTACACCTTC. It is translated as CAWSSPGGLRYTF. The complete variable domain, with remaining parts taken from reference TRBV30 and TRBJ1-2, reads SQTIHQWPATLVQPVGSPLSLECTVEGTSNPNLYWYRQAAGRGLQLLFYSVGIGQISSEVPQNLSASRPQDRQFILSSKKLLLSDSGFYLCAWSSPGGLRYTFGSGTRLTVV.